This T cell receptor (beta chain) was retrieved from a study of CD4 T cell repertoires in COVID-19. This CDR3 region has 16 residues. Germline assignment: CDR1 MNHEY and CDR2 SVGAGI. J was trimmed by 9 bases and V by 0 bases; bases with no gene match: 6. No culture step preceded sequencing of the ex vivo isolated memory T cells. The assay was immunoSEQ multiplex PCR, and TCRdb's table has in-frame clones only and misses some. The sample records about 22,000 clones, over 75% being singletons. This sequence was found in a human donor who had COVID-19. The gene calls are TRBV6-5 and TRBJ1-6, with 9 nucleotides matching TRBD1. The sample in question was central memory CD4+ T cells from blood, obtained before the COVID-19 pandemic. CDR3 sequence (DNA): TGTGCCAGCAGTTACTCCCGTCGGACAGGGGTTTCACCCCTCCACTTT. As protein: CASSYSRRTGVSPLHF.